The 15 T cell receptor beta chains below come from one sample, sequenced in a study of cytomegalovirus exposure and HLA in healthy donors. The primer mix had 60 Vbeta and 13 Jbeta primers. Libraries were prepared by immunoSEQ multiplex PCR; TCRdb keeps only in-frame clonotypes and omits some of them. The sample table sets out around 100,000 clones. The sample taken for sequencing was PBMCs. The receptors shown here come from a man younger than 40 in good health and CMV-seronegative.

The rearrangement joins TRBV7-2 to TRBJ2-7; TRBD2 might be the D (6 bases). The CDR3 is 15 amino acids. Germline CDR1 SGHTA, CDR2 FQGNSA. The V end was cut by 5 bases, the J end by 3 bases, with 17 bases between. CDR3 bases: TGTGCCAGCAGCCGGGGTGGAGGGGCGCACTACGAGCAGTACTTC. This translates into CASSRGGGAHYEQYF. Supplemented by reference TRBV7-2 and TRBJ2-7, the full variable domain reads GAGVSQSPSNKVTEKGKDVELRCDPISGHTALYWYRQSLGQGLEFLIYFQGNSAPDKSGLPSDRFSAERTGGSVSTLTIQRTQQEDSAVYLCASSRGGGAHYEQYFGPGTRLTVT.

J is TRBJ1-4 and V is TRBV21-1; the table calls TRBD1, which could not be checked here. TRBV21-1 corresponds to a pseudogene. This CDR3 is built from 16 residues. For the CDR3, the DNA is TGTGCCAGCAGCAACAGTACAGGGGTCCGGAATGAAAAACTGTTTTTT. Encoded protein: CASSNSTGVRNEKLFF.

The CDR3 DNA sequence: TGTGCCAGCAGTGATCAAGCGCTATTAGTTCAGCCCCAGCATTTT. This encodes CASSDQALLVQPQHF. This chain uses TRBV6-1 with TRBJ1-5; D is unresolved. V lost 3 bases to trimming and J lost 6 bases, with 15 bases between them. CDR3 length equals 15 residues. Germline CDR1 MNHNS, CDR2 SASEGT.

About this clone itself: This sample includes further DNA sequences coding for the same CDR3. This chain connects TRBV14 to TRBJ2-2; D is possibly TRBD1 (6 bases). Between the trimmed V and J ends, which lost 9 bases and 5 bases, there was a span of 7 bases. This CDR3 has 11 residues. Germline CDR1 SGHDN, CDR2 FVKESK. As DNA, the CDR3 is TGTGCCAGTAGGGGGACCGGGGAGCTGTTTTTT. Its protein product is CASRGTGELFF.

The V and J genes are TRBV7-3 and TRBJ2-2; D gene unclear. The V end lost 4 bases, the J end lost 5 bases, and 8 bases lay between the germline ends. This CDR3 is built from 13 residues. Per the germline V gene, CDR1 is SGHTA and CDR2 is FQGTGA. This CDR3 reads CASSSPGTGELFF. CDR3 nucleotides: TGTGCCAGCAGCTCCCCCGGTACCGGGGAGCTGTTTTTT.

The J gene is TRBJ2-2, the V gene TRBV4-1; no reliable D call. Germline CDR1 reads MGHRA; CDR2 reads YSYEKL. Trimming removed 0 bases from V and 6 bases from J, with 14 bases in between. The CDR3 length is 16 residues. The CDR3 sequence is CASSQDAVPWPGELFF. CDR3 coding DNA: TGCGCCAGCAGCCAAGATGCGGTCCCTTGGCCCGGGGAGCTGTTTTTT.

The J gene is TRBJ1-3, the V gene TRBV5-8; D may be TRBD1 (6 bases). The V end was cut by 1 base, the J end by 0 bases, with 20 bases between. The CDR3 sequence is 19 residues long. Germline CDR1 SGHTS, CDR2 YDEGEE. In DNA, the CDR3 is TGTGCCAGCAGCTTGTATCAGGGGTCTTCCCCACGCTCTGGAAACACCATATATTTT. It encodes CASSLYQGSSPRSGNTIYF.

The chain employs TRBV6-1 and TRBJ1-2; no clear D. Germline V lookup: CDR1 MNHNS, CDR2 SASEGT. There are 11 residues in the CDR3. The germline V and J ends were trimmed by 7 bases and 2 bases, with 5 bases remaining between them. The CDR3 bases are TGTGCCAGCACACTGAACTATGGCTACACCTTC. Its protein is CASTLNYGYTF.

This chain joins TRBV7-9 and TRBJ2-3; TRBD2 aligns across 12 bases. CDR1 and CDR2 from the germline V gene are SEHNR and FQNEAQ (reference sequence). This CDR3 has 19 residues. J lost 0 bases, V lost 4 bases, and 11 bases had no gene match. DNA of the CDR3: TGTGCCAGCAGCTCCTTCGGGGCTAGCGGGGGGGTCAGCACAGATACGCAGTATTTT. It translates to CASSSFGASGGVSTDTQYF.

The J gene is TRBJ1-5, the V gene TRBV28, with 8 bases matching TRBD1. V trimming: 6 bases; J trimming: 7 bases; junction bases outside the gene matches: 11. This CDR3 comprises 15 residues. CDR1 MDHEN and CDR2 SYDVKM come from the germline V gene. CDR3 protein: CASSEPGTGIQPQHF. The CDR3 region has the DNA TGTGCCAGCAGCGAACCCGGGACAGGCATCCAGCCCCAGCATTTT.

The DNA of the CDR3 is TGTGCCAGCAGCGGCGGGGGCCCCTACAATGAGCAGTTCTTC. Translation: CASSGGGPYNEQFF. The rearrangement links TRBV11-3 to TRBJ2-1, with a tentative D call TRBD2 (7 bases). Germline assignment: CDR1 SGHNT and CDR2 YENEEA. V lost 5 bases to trimming and J lost 2 bases, with 10 bases between them. The CDR3 loop spans 14 amino acids.

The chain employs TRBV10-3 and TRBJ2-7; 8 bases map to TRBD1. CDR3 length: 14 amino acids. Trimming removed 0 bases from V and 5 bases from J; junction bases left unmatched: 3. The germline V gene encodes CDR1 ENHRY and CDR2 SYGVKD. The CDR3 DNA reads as TGTGCCATCAGTGAGTCGACAGGGGTCCACGAGCAGTACTTC. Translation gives CAISESTGVHEQYF.

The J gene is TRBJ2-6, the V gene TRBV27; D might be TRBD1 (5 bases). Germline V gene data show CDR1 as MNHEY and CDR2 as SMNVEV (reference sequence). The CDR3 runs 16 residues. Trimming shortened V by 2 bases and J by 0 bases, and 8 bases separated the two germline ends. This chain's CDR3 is CASSLNRPSGANVLTF. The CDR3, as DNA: TGTGCCAGCAGTTTAAACAGGCCCTCTGGGGCCAACGTCCTGACTTTC. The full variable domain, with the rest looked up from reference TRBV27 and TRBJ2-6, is EAQVTQNPRYLITVTGKKLTVTCSQNMNHEYMSWYRQDPGLGLRQIYYSMNVEVTDKGDVPEGYKVSRKEKRNFPLILESPSPNQTSLYFCASSLNRPSGANVLTFGAGSRLTVL.

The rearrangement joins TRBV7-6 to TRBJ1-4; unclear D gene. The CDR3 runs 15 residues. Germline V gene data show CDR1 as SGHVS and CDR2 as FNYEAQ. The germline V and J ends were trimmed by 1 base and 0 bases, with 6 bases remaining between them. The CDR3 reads CASSLEYATNEKLFF. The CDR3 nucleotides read TGTGCCAGCAGCTTAGAATATGCAACTAATGAAAAACTGTTTTTT.

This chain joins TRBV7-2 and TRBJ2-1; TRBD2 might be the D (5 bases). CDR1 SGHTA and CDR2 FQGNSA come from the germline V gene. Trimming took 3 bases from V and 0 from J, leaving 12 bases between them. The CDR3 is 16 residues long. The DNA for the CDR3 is TGTGCCAGCAGCTTGTTGGCGGGCCGCTCCTACAATGAGCAGTTCTTC. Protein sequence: CASSLLAGRSYNEQFF.